A single sample gave rise to the 26 T cell receptor beta chains below, sequenced in a study of breast tumors, draining lymph nodes, adjacent tissues. TCRdb ran MiXCR on the multiplex PCR reads and lists one entry per CDR3 protein. The table has about 94,000 distinct CDR3 sequences, over 25% seen once; the top ten hold over 6.5%. Samples came from axillary lymph nodes draining the breast cancer. Sequenced: axillary lymph node tissue. The origin of the receptors is a female donor with breast cancer. Some clones in this sample may be carry-over from other donors' samples.

The genes are TRBV5-6 and TRBJ2-1; 11 nucleotides line up with TRBD1. CDR1 and CDR2 (germline): SGHDT, YYEEEE. V shed 4 bases, J shed 8 bases, and the junction held 17 bases outside the gene matches. The CDR3 loop spans 18 amino acids. The CDR3 DNA is TGTGCCAGCAGCCCGCCTGGGCCGTGGACAGGGGGCTCGGATGAGCAGTTCTTC. This translates into CASSPPGPWTGGSDEQFF.

Details on this clonotype: With a much larger clone just one base away, this may be a read error. The gene calls are TRBV20-1 and TRBJ2-5, with D perhaps matching TRBD2 (6 bases). Germline CDR1 is DFQATT and CDR2 is SNEGSKA (reference sequence). The CDR3 totals 12 residues. The CDR3 loop reads CSGTINQETPHF. CDR3 nucleotides: TGCAGTGGGACTATCAACCAAGAGACCCCGCACTTC.

This clonotype occurred a few times. A read error may be the cause here, since a much bigger clone is one base away. The chain combines TRBV5-8 with TRBJ2-7; a possible D gene is TRBD1 (6 bases). The germline gives CDR1 SGHTS, CDR2 YDEGEE. This CDR3 spans 13 amino acids. V was pared by 3 bases and J by 2 bases, with 9 bases between. CDR3 DNA sequence: TGTGCCAGCAGCTCCAGGACAGCCTACGAGCAGTACTTC. Translating gives CASSSRTAYEQYF.

This chain links TRBV18 with TRBJ2-1, with D perhaps matching TRBD1 (5 bases). The ends were cut back, 4 bases at V and 7 bases at J, with 17 bases in the middle. Germline CDR1 reads KGHSH; CDR2 reads LQKENI. The CDR3 contains 15 residues. The CDR3 sequence is CASSLLQGLGNEQFF. Written as DNA, the CDR3 is TGTGCCAGCTCACTCCTCCAGGGCCTCGGGAATGAGCAGTTCTTC.

The sample holds many counts of this clonotype. V usage is TRBV7-8 and J usage is TRBJ1-2; 8 bases are shared with TRBD1. The V gene's germline CDR1 is SGHVS and CDR2 FQNEAQ. CDR3 size: 14 residues. After removal of 2 bases from V and 6 bases from J, the junction contained 5 bases not matched to a gene. The CDR3 here is CASSLSRGRDGYTF. The DNA of the CDR3 is TGTGCCAGCAGCTTAAGCAGGGGGCGGGATGGCTACACCTTC.

This clonotype has ten or more counts. This chain joins TRBV9 and TRBJ2-2; 8 nucleotides agree with TRBD1. The CDR3 has 16 residues. CDR1 is SGDLS and CDR2 is YYNGEE in the germline V gene. The ends lost 4 bases at V and 0 bases at J; junction bases unmatched: 5. CDR3 coding DNA: TGTGCCAGCAGCCGCAGGGGGCCCTCGAACACCGGGGAGCTGTTTTTT. As protein: CASSRRGPSNTGELFF.

This clonotype was detected only once. The chain couples TRBV15 to TRBJ2-1; 11 bases are shared with TRBD2. V gave up 3 bases and J gave up 6 bases; unmatched junction bases: 4. Germline values: CDR1 LNHNV, CDR2 YYDKDF (reference sequence). This CDR3 comprises 15 residues. The CDR3 here is CATSSGGTSGNEQFF. The CDR3 DNA follows: TGTGCCACCAGCAGTGGAGGGACTAGCGGCAATGAGCAGTTCTTC. Combining the CDR3 with reference TRBV15 and TRBJ2-1 gives the whole variable domain DAMVIQNPRYQVTQFGKPVTLSCSQTLNHNVMYWYQQKSSQAPKLLFHYYDKDFNNEADTPDNFQSRRPNTSFCFLDIRSPGLGDTAMYLCATSSGGTSGNEQFFGPGTRLTVL.

This clonotype turned up a few times. This chain joins TRBV12-3 or TRBV12-4 and TRBJ2-4, with 8 bases that match TRBD1. Germline trimming cut 5 bases from V and 7 bases from J; bases unmatched to any gene: 4. The CDR3 has 13 residues. CDR3 residues: CASSRRQGNIQYF. In nucleotides, the CDR3 is TGTGCCAGCAGTCGACGACAGGGGAACATTCAGTACTTC.

This clonotype was found many times. This may come from a read error, since a much larger clone is one base off. V is TRBV5-5 and J is TRBJ1-2; D possibly corresponds to TRBD1 (5 bases). The CDR3 is 13 amino acids. The ends were cut back, 1 base at V and 4 bases at J, with 8 bases in the middle. CDR1 is SGHKS, CDR2 YYEKEE, per germline (reference sequence). CDR3: CASSLNRTYGYTF. The CDR3, as DNA: TGTGCCAGCAGCTTGAACAGGACCTATGGCTACACCTTC.

This clonotype is a singleton in its sample. The chain carries TRBV7-2 and TRBJ2-4, with TRBD1 matching 7 bases. CDR3 length equals 14 residues. Trimming cost V 3 bases and J 3 bases; bases outside gene matches: 2. In germline, CDR1 is SGHTA, CDR2 FQGNSA. This CDR3 reads CASSFGDSKNIQYF. The DNA for the CDR3 is TGTGCCAGCAGCTTTGGGGACAGCAAAAACATTCAGTACTTC. The variable domain in full, with the rest retrieved from reference TRBV7-2 and TRBJ2-4, is GAGVSQSPSNKVTEKGKDVELRCDPISGHTALYWYRQSLGQGLEFLIYFQGNSAPDKSGLPSDRFSAERTGGSVSTLTIQRTQQEDSAVYLCASSFGDSKNIQYFGAGTRLSVL.

This clonotype was recorded many times. The chain couples TRBV29-1 to TRBJ2-5; 13 bases line up with TRBD2. The CDR3 runs 14 residues. Per germline, CDR1 SQVTM and CDR2 ANQGSEA. V lost 6 bases, J lost 4 bases, and 5 bases stayed unmatched. The CDR3 is CSVTSGRAGETQYF. CDR3 coding DNA: TGCAGCGTAACTAGCGGGAGGGCGGGAGAGACCCAGTACTTC.

The chain is built from TRBV3-1 and TRBJ2-2; D perhaps matches TRBD2 (7 bases). Trimming took off 5 bases at V and 0 bases at J, with 22 bases between the two ends. The CDR3 has 19 amino acids. Per the germline V gene, CDR1 is LGHDT and CDR2 is YNNKEL (reference sequence). CDR3 in DNA: TGTGCCAGCAGCTCCTTAGGGGGGACGGGAGGATCGAACACCGGGGAGCTGTTTTTT. Residues: CASSSLGGTGGSNTGELFF. The full variable domain, rest sourced from reference TRBV3-1 and TRBJ2-2, is DTAVSQTPKYLVTQMGNDKSIKCEQNLGHDTMYWYKQDSKKFLKIMFSYNNKELIINETVPNRFSPKSPDKAHLNLHINSLELGDSAVYFCASSSLGGTGGSNTGELFFGEGSRLTVL.

For the CDR3, the DNA is TGCAGCGTTGAAGATAACTTCGGGGAGCTGTTTTTT. Its translation is CSVEDNFGELFF. The J gene is TRBJ2-2, the V gene TRBV29-1; D is uncertain. The CDR3 sequence is 12 residues long. Trimming shortened V by 0 bases and J by 7 bases, and 6 bases separated the two germline ends. Germline values: CDR1 SQVTM, CDR2 ANQGSEA.

J is TRBJ1-1 and V is TRBV12-3 or TRBV12-4; D might be TRBD1 (5 bases). There are 13 residues in the CDR3. V was shortened by 1 base and J by 5 bases, with 8 bases between the two germline ends. The CDR3 here is CASSLGQGTEAFF. The CDR3 DNA reads TGTGCCAGCAGTTTAGGGCAGGGAACTGAAGCTTTCTTT.

This clonotype was observed at least ten times. V and J are TRBV29-1 and TRBJ1-1; the D is unclear. Trimming stripped 7 bases from V and 1 base from J, with 16 bases between. Germline loops: CDR1 SQVTM, CDR2 ANQGSEA. This CDR3 has 14 amino acids. CDR3 region: CSAGKTFENTEAFF. For the CDR3, the DNA is TGCAGCGCCGGGAAGACGTTCGAGAACACTGAAGCTTTCTTT.

This clonotype showed up many times. The chain combines TRBV20-1 with TRBJ2-1, with 8 bases matching TRBD2. The CDR3 sequence is 15 residues long. From germline, CDR1 is DFQATT and CDR2 SNEGSKA (reference sequence). Unmatched junction bases numbered 6, after V lost 5 bases and J lost 0 bases. The CDR3 DNA follows: TGCAGTGCTCCTAGCGGGTCAAGCTCCTACAATGAGCAGTTCTTC. As protein: CSAPSGSSSYNEQFF.

This clonotype was seen at least ten times. This chain uses TRBV7-2 with TRBJ2-7; D remains ambiguous. V was pared by 3 bases and J by 2 bases, with 17 bases between. In germline, CDR1 is SGHTA, CDR2 FQGNSA. There are 16 residues in the CDR3. The CDR3 DNA reads TGTGCCAGCAGCTTCAGTTCCGACCCCATGGCCTACGAGCAGTACTTC. This gives the protein CASSFSSDPMAYEQYF.

This clonotype was seen many times. The J gene is TRBJ2-2, the V gene TRBV5-1; D is possibly TRBD2 (6 bases). Trimming cost V 6 bases and J 7 bases, with 7 bases left between them. Germline V gene data show CDR1 as SGHRS and CDR2 as YFSETQ. This CDR3 comprises 11 residues. This chain's CDR3 is CASMGGGELFF. Here the CDR3 DNA reads TGCGCCAGCATGGGAGGCGGGGAGCTGTTTTTT.

This chain uses TRBV30 with TRBJ1-5; 10 bases map to TRBD1. The CDR3 spans 16 residues. V shed 2 bases, J shed 4 bases, and the junction held 8 bases outside the gene matches. Germline lookup yields CDR1 GTSNPN and CDR2 SVGIG (reference sequence). The CDR3 DNA sequence: TGTGCCTGGAGTATGGCGACAGGGGGCAAAAATCAGCCCCAGCATTTT. Translation: CAWSMATGGKNQPQHF.

This clonotype was recorded at least ten times. V and J are TRBV11-3 and TRBJ2-2; TRBD2 aligns across 7 bases. The CDR3 has 15 amino acids. In germline, CDR1 is SGHNT, CDR2 YENEEA. The ends lost 6 bases at V and 3 bases at J; junction bases unmatched: 7. The CDR3 DNA reads as TGTGCCAGCAGACCCAGCGGGACTTACACCGGGGAGCTGTTTTTT. Translating gives CASRPSGTYTGELFF. Combining the CDR3 with reference TRBV11-3 and TRBJ2-2 gives the whole variable domain EAGVVQSPRYKIIEKKQPVAFWCNPISGHNTLYWYLQNLGQGPELLIRYENEEAVDDSQLPKDRFSAERLKGVDSTLKIQPAELGDSAVYLCASRPSGTYTGELFFGEGSRLTVL.

This clonotype was recorded many times. J is TRBJ1-5 and V is TRBV19; D is perhaps TRBD1 (5 bases). The CDR3 totals 15 residues. CDR1 LNHDA and CDR2 SQIVND come from the germline V gene (reference sequence). Trimming shortened V by 3 bases and J by 4 bases, and 13 bases separated the two germline ends. Here the CDR3 DNA reads TGTGCCAGTAGTATTGGGTCAAGGGGTAATCAGCCCCAGCATTTT. The encoded protein is CASSIGSRGNQPQHF.

This clonotype was counted ten times or more. This chain joins TRBV5-1 and TRBJ1-4, with TRBD1 matching over 8 bases. The CDR3 runs 14 residues. Trimming cost V 5 bases and J 4 bases; bases outside gene matches: 4. The germline V gene encodes CDR1 SGHRS and CDR2 YFSETQ. CDR3 nucleotide sequence: TGCGCCAGCAGTCCGGGACAGGTTAATGAAAAACTGTTTTTT. It translates to CASSPGQVNEKLFF.

The gene calls are TRBV7-9 and TRBJ1-2, with 7 bases fitting TRBD1. Germline V gene data show CDR1 as SEHNR and CDR2 as FQNEAQ (reference sequence). Trimming cost V 2 bases and J 5 bases; bases outside gene matches: 2. The CDR3 contains 13 residues. The CDR3 DNA reads TGTGCCAGCAGCTTACACAGGGGATATGGCTACACCTTC. Translated, it gives CASSLHRGYGYTF. Looking up the rest from reference TRBV7-9 and TRBJ1-2 gives the full variable domain: DTGVSQNPRHKITKRGQNVTFRCDPISEHNRLYWYRQTLGQGPEFLTYFQNEAQLEKSRLLSDRFSAERPKGSFSTLEIQRTEQGDSAMYLCASSLHRGYGYTFGSGTRLTVV.

As for this clonotype: At one end, the junction sequence differs from germline, possibly due to a read error. V usage is TRBV6-1 and J usage is TRBJ2-3; 9 positions agree with TRBD1. The CDR3 is 16 amino acids. Germline CDR1 reads MNHNS; CDR2 reads SASEGT. The CDR3 sequence: CASSQTGTGTTDTQYF. In DNA form, the CDR3 reads TGTGCCAGCAGTCAAACCGGGACAGGGACCACAGATACGCAGTACTTT.

This clonotype was observed many times. The V call is TRBV20-1, the J call TRBJ2-7, with D possibly being TRBD1 (6 bases). The CDR3 spans 14 residues. V was clipped by 0 bases and J by 4 bases, with 13 bases between them. The germline CDR1 and CDR2 sequences are DFQATT and SNEGSKA (reference sequence). CDR3 region: CSARDQGRAYEQYF. CDR3 DNA sequence: TGCAGTGCTAGAGACCAGGGGCGGGCATACGAGCAGTACTTC.

This clonotype was counted at least ten times. The rearrangement uses TRBV12-3 or TRBV12-4 and TRBJ2-1; TRBD2 matches 14 bases. The ends lost 7 bases at V and 7 bases at J; junction bases unmatched: 6. The CDR3 is 15 residues long. CDR3 nucleotide sequence: TGTGCCAGCAACCCTGGGACTAGCGGGAGAAATGAGCAGTTCTTC. This gives the protein CASNPGTSGRNEQFF.